These T cell receptor beta chains were read from a single sample in a study of T cell responses to AZD1222 COVID-19 vaccine. This table comes from immunoSEQ multiplex PCR, and its TCRdb copy is limited to in-frame clones, with some not included. Here the sample spans about 140,000 clones, around nine tenths being singletons. The material was peripheral blood, obtained on day 0 of AZD1222 vaccination. These receptors were collected from an adult in good health. Each CDR3 is given with its conserved first and last residue. The D gene is left open where the match is weak.

>TRBD1|TRBV6-1|TRBJ2-2
CASSARGTGLPQNTGELFF
TGTGCCAGCAGTGCTAGGGGGACAGGACTACCCCAGAACACCGGGGAGCTGTTTTTT
>NA|TRBV2|TRBJ2-4
CASSDARVAKNIQYF
TGTGCCAGCAGTGACGCTAGAGTGGCCAAAAACATTCAGTACTTC
>NA|TRBV11-3|TRBJ1-5
CASSLFQDQPQHF
TGTGCCAGCAGCTTATTTCAAGATCAGCCCCAGCATTTT
>NA|TRBV11-3|TRBJ2-7
CASSPRGREQYF
TGTGCCAGCAGCCCAAGGGGTCGCGAGCAGTACTTC
>TRBD1|TRBV11-1|TRBJ1-1
CASSSGQGIGTEAFF
TGTGCCAGCAGCTCTGGACAGGGGATTGGGACTGAAGCTTTCTTT
>TRBD1|TRBV20-1|TRBJ1-1
CSASVTGAVREAFF
TGCAGTGCTAGTGTCACAGGGGCGGTCCGTGAAGCTTTCTTT
>TRBD2|TRBV29-1|TRBJ2-7
CSARLAASYEQYF
TGCAGCGCACGACTAGCGGCCTCCTACGAGCAGTACTTC
>NA|TRBV3-1/TRBV3-2|TRBJ1-2
CASNYGGGAGYTF
TGTGCCAGCAACTATGGGGGAGGGGCCGGCTACACCTTC
>TRBD2|TRBV9|TRBJ2-1
CASSGASGRDTYNEQFF
TGTGCCAGCAGCGGGGCTAGCGGGAGGGATACCTACAATGAGCAGTTCTTC
>NA|TRBV27|TRBJ1-6
CASSFLSAIGGRDSPLHF
TGTGCCAGCAGTTTTCTGAGCGCAATCGGGGGGAGGGATTCACCCCTCCACTTT
>NA|TRBV7-8|TRBJ2-7
CASSFGQVGGEQYF
TGTGCCAGCAGCTTTGGACAGGTCGGGGGCGAGCAGTACTTC
>NA|TRBV21-1|TRBJ2-1
CASSKGDGRADEQFF
TGTGCCAGCAGCAAAGGGGACGGGAGGGCTGATGAGCAGTTCTTC
>TRBD2|TRBV7-2|TRBJ2-1
CASRGLVGENEQFF
TGTGCCAGCAGGGGACTAGTAGGGGAGAATGAGCAGTTCTTC
>TRBD1|TRBV27|TRBJ2-2
CASSWELQGGTGELFF
TGTGCCAGCAGTTGGGAATTACAGGGGGGAACCGGGGAGCTGTTTTTT